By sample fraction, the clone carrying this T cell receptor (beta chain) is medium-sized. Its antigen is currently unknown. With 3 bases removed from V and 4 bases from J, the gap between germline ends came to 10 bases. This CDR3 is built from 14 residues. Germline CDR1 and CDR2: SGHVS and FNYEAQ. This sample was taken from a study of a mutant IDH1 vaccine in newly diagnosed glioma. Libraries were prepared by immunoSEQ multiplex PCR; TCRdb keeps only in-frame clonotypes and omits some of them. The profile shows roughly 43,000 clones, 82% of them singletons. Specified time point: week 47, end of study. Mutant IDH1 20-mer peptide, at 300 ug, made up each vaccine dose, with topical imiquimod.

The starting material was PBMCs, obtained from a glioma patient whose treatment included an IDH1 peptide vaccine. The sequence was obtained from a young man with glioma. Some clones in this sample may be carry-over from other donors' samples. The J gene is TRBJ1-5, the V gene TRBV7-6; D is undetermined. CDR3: CASSFGAGNQPQHF. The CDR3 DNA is TGTGCCAGCAGCTTTGGAGCGGGGAATCAGCCCCAGCATTTT.